This T cell receptor beta chain was obtained from a study of blood T cells in healthy people across ages (dated by TCRdb to 2014 to 2015). In the study overall: In model experiments, template switching captured roughly one uniquely barcoded TCR beta cDNA molecule for every two T cells. Using deep sequencing normalized with unique cDNA molecular identifiers, the study measured how TCR beta repertoire diversity changes with age. Donors were grouped into four age groups: young (average approximately 15 years), middle-aged (about 40), aged (about 60) and long-lived (around 82). For two donors (one aged 18 to 29 and one aged 80 or older), the study analyzed two additional independent replicas of 1 million unique cDNA reads from the same blood draw. Study-wide findings and limitations: Estimates of total diversity based on one million sequenced T cells were considered lower bounds and underestimates. As age increased, observed TCR beta diversity per million T cells dropped in a roughly linear way, and a significant reduction was already evident by age 40. Conclusive comparison of naive and antigen-experienced compartments was prevented by the profiling of bulk unsorted PBMCs. Compared with the aged group, more naive CD4+ T cells, fewer expanded clones and increased TCR diversity were shown by the long-lived group, suggesting age selection. There was a strong correlation between observed TCR beta diversity and the percentage of naive T cells measured by flow cytometry. Donor CMV infection status was unknown, potentially confounding age-related changes in expanded clonotypes.

Donors were 35 to 40 systemically healthy Caucasian individuals from Russia aged 6 to 90 years. Each donor gave about 9.2 milliliters of peripheral blood, drawn into EDTA-treated Vacutainer tubes. Ficoll-Paque density-gradient centrifugation was used to isolate PBMCs, with at least 6 million obtained per sample. Trizol reagent was used to extract total RNA from PBMCs, with at least 5 micrograms per sample. The percentages of naive CD45RAhigh/CD27high T cells were determined by flow cytometry on a PBMC aliquot from every donor. Notes on this clonotype: This receptor's antigen is unknown. Base qualities are not recorded, but no much larger clone differs from it by a single base.

The library came from 5' RACE. The reads were generated on an Illumina HiSeq 2500. A second PCR of roughly 6 to 11 cycles was run with a J-beta primer mix and a sample-barcoded 5' primer. Each TCR beta cDNA molecule received a unique molecular identifier from a template-switch 5' adaptor carrying 12 random nucleotides. Each sample yielded at least 2.5 million CDR3-containing paired-end reads. The Mint cDNA synthesis kit, primed by a TRBC-specific oligonucleotide, was used to synthesize first-strand cDNA from all RNA. After uracil-DNA glycosylase treatment, a first 18-cycle PCR used universal primers M1SS and BC2_uni_R on all cDNA. The original methods were these. For normalization, 1 million high-quality reads, each with a distinct molecular identifier, were randomly selected from each sample. Instead of being binned into consensus sequences, reads that shared molecular identifiers were thrown out. MiTCR, with a Q25 quality threshold and the strictest error-elimination algorithm, was used for CDR3 identification, clonotype clustering and error correction. A nonparametric unseen species model using Euler transformation provided a lower-bound estimate of total TCR beta diversity. The public reads were quality trimmed at Q25 with fastp and then assembled into clones with MiXCR by TCRdb, keeping productive beta chains. When rows share a CDR3 protein, they turn into one entry using the most common DNA and genes. The V and J calls were not made by the authors but by TCRdb's processing. Here the sample has roughly 800,000 distinct CDR3 sequences; just under 25% occur a single time. The ten biggest clones cover more than 7.5% of the sample.

CDR1 and CDR2, looked up from the germline V gene, are MDHEN and SYDVKM. Counted from cysteine to phenylalanine, this CDR3 has 15 amino acids. The read is trimmed to its CDR3 DNA, 45 bases read in frame from base 1. The junction shows trimming of 6 bases on V and 4 bases on J, and the gene matches do not reach 7 bases of it. This same sample was also taken into another study, of T cells of mothers and their children. In that second paper, the authors write: The donors were nine systemically healthy Caucasian individuals, made up of three mothers and their six children. cDNA synthesis used all of the extracted RNA, with roughly 1.5 ug of RNA in each 15 ul reaction. Sample barcodes and 2-4 random nucleotides were added via the M1S primer in the second PCR. Over 10 million TCR beta CDR3 reads came from each mother, compared with some 3 million reads from each child. TCR recombination output is similarly shaped by thymic selection in related and unrelated pairs, with a minor effect exerted by inherited differences. Normalized repertoire overlap was always found to be slightly, but never significantly, higher in related mother-child pairs than in unrelated mother-child pairs. No persistent microchimeric T cell clones were found, with a detection sensitivity of 80 to 100 clones per million clonotypes. Deep NGS was used in the study to compare the TCR beta repertoires of mothers and children and to look for features that separate related mother-child pairs from unrelated individuals. On average, the children were approximately 11 +/- 4 years old, while the mothers were approximately 41 +/- 4 years old. Libraries were sequenced on Illumina HiSeq 2000 with 100+100 nt paired-end reads after adapter ligation with NEBNext reagents. To avoid cross-contamination, the mother libraries and the child libraries were prepared a month apart and sequenced in separate runs. Each donor had between about 500,000 and 2,100,000 distinct TCR beta clonotypes identified. Naive TCR beta clonotypes were estimated from low-frequency clonotypes matched to each donor's FACS-determined naive share, without sorting.

The V and J segments used are TRBV28 and TRBJ1-5; TRBD1 lines up with 9 middle nucleotides. Sequenced input: blood. The source of this sequence is a boy between 10 and 17 years old in good health. The CDR3 has the sequence CASRRDRVGNQPQHF. Here is the DNA: TGTGCCAGCAGAAGGGACAGGGTGGGAAATCAGCCCCAGCATTTT.